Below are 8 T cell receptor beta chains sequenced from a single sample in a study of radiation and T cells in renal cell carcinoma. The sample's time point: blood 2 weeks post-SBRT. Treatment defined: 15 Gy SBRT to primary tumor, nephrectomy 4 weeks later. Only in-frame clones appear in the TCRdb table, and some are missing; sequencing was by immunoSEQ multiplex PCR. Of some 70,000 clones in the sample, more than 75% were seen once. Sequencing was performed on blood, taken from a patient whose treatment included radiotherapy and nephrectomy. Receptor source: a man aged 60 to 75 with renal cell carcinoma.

This chain's CDR3 is CASSIRGLGTGELFF. CDR3 coding DNA: TGTGCCAGTAGTATTAGGGGATTAGGCACCGGGGAGCTGTTTTTT. This rearrangement joins TRBV19 to TRBJ2-2, with D tentatively TRBD1 (5 bases). The germline V gene encodes CDR1 LNHDA and CDR2 SQIVND (reference sequence). The CDR3 is made up of 15 amino acids. V gave up 3 bases and J gave up 4 bases, with 12 bases separating them.

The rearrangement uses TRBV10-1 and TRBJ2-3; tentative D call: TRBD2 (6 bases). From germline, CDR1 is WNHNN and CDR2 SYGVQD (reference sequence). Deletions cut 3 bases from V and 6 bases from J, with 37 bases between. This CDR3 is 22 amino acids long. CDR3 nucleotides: TGCGCCAGCAGTGATCCGTCGAAGGCGCAGGGAGGTCCGAACCCCCGAAGGGATACGCAGTATTTT. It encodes CASSDPSKAQGGPNPRRDTQYF.

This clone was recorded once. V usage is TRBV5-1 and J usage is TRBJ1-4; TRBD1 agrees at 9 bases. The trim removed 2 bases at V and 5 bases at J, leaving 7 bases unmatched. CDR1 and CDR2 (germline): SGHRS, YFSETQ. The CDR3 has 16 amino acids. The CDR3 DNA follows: TGCGCCAGCAGCTTAAGGGGCGGGACAGGGAATGAAAAACTGTTTTTT. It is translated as CASSLRGGTGNEKLFF.

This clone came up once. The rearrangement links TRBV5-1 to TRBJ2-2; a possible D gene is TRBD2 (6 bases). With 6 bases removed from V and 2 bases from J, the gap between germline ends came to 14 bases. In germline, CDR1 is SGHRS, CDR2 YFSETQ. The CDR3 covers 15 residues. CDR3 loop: CASTWGGTNTGELFF. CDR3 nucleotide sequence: TGCGCCAGCACTTGGGGCGGGACCAACACCGGGGAGCTGTTTTTT.

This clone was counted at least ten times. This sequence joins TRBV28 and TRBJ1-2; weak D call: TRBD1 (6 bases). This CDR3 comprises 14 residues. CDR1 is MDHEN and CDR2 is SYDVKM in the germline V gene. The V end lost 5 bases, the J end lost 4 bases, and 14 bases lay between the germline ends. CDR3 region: CASSPLGQPYGYTF. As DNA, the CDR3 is TGTGCCAGCAGTCCCCTCGGACAGCCCTATGGCTACACCTTC.

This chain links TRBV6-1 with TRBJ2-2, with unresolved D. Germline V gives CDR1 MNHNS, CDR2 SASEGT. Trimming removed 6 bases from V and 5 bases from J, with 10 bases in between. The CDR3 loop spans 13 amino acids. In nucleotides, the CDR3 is TGTGCCAGCAGGCCCTTCCGAACCGGGGAGCTGTTTTTT. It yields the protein CASRPFRTGELFF.

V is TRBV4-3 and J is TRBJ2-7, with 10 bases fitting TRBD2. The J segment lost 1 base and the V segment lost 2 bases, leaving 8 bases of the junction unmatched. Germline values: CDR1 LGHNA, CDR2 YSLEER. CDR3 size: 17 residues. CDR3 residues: CASSQTISGRWSYEQYF. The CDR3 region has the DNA TGCGCCAGCAGCCAAACTATTAGCGGGAGGTGGTCCTACGAGCAGTACTTC.

As DNA, the CDR3 is TGTGCCAGTAGTCTGGGTGACCTAGGGGAGACCCAGTACTTC. Protein product: CASSLGDLGETQYF. The chain is built from TRBV19 and TRBJ2-5; D call uncertain. The germline CDR1 and CDR2 sequences are LNHDA and SQIVND (reference sequence). This CDR3 spans 14 amino acids. The ends were cut back, 5 bases at V and 5 bases at J, with 15 bases in the middle.